This TCR beta chain was sequenced in a study of shared clonotypes between healthy human individuals. The naive CD8 population came from CD45RO-negative cells selected for CCR7, without terminally differentiated effector memory CD45RA+ cells. Deep level was the assay's run setting. The table came from immunoSEQ multiplex PCR; TCRdb's copy has only in-frame clones and leaves some out. The sample includes about 800,000 clones, approximately 96% of them seen just once. Sequencing was done on a sample of naive CD8+ T cells sorted from blood. The source of this sequence is a man aged 25 to 40 in good health.

CDR3 sequence: CASSKTVAGAWEQYF. DNA of the CDR3: TGTGCCAGCAGCAAAACCGTTGCGGGGGCCTGGGAGCAGTACTTC. The chain uses TRBV7-6 and TRBJ2-7, with D possibly matching TRBD2 (7 bases). Germline V gene sequence: CDR1 SGHVS, CDR2 FNYEAQ. The CDR3 is made up of 15 amino acids. V shed 5 bases and J shed 7 bases, with 21 bases lying between them. The complete variable domain, with remaining parts taken from reference TRBV7-6 and TRBJ2-7, reads GAGVSQSPRYKVTKRGQDVALRCDPISGHVSLYWYRQALGQGPEFLTYFNYEAQQDKSGLPNDRFSAERPEGSISTLTIQRTEQRDSAMYRCASSKTVAGAWEQYFGPGTRLTVT.